Listed here are 23 T cell receptor beta chains from one sample, sequenced in a study of blood T cells in healthy people across ages (dated by TCRdb to between 2014 and 2017). Libraries were made using 5' RACE. The sample was run on an Illumina HiSeq 2500. The second PCR ran for about 7 to 11 cycles and used a J-beta primer mix along with a sample-barcoded 5' primer. The public reads were run again by TCRdb, first through fastp at Q25 and then through MiXCR, and only productive beta chains were kept. Merged by CDR3 protein, the rows form single entries marked with the most common genes and DNA. This sample gives 550,000 to 600,000 distinct CDR3 sequences in total; about 25% of them show up just once. The top ten clones comprise less than 20% of the sample. The source material was blood. The source of these receptors is an older woman in good health.

CDR3 amino acids: CSVLPGPPQETQYF. In DNA, the CDR3 is TGCAGCGTCCTACCGGGACCCCCGCAAGAGACCCAGTACTTC. The chain recombines TRBV29-1 with TRBJ2-1; D is tentatively TRBD1 or TRBD2 (5 bases each). Matching the DNA end better, TRBJ2-5 makes the J call doubtful. The germline gives CDR1 SQVTM, CDR2 ANQGSEA. This CDR3 region has 14 residues.

This clonotype was counted only a few times. V gene TRBV20-1 combines with J gene TRBJ2-7; no clear D. The CDR3 length is 12 residues. Trimming left V 3 bases short and J 8 bases short, with 14 bases between. Germline V gene sequence: CDR1 DFQATT, CDR2 SNEGSKA (reference sequence). The CDR3 loop reads CSASSRSQKQYF. In DNA, the CDR3 is TGCAGTGCTAGCTCTAGGAGTCAGAAGCAGTACTTC.

The sample holds a few counts of this clonotype. J is TRBJ1-1 and V is TRBV9, with D unresolved. The germline V and J ends were trimmed by 0 bases and 7 bases, with 10 bases remaining between them. Germline CDR1 and CDR2: SGDLS and YYNGEE. The CDR3 length is 13 residues. The CDR3 sequence is CASSVDPGNEAFF. The CDR3, as DNA: TGTGCCAGCAGCGTAGATCCAGGTAATGAAGCTTTCTTT.

This clonotype was picked up a small number of times. The chain couples TRBV4-3 to TRBJ1-2, with D possibly TRBD1 on 6 matching bases. The CDR3 contains 15 residues. Per germline, CDR1 LGHNA and CDR2 YSLEER. Trimming left V 1 base short and J 4 bases short, with 13 bases between. The CDR3 loop is CASSQAIQGGYGYTF. The CDR3 coding sequence is TGCGCCAGCAGCCAAGCTATTCAAGGGGGCTATGGCTACACCTTC.

A few counts support this clonotype. The chain recombines TRBV5-1 with TRBJ2-5; TRBD1 agrees at 7 bases. The J segment lost 3 bases and the V segment lost 5 bases, leaving 13 bases of the junction unmatched. The germline V gene encodes CDR1 SGHRS and CDR2 YFSETQ. This CDR3 has 16 amino acids. CDR3 loop: CASRSRDSRTKETQYF. The CDR3 region has the DNA TGCGCCAGCAGGTCCAGGGACAGTCGTACGAAAGAGACCCAGTACTTC.

This clonotype was counted a few times. The DNA is left out, because the CDR3 cannot be placed on it with certainty; the CDR3 is given as TCRdb lists it. V usage is TRBV29-1 and J usage is TRBJ2-1; TRBD2 is the table's D call, not checked against the DNA. Inclusive of both ends, the CDR3 amounts to 12 amino acids. Germline V gene lookup returns CDR1 SQVTM and CDR2 ANQGSEA. This CDR3 is CSVGAGTSGVSF.

In regard to this clonotype: One junction end does not reproduce the germline sequence, and a read error may be involved. The chain recombines TRBV5-1 with TRBJ2-5; 10 nucleotides align to TRBD2. Per germline, CDR1 SGHRS and CDR2 YFSETQ. The CDR3 is 14 amino acids. The CDR3: CARSSGGGKETQYF. For the CDR3, the DNA is TGCGCCCGCAGCAGCGGGGGGGGCAAAGAGACCCAGTACTTC.

This clonotype was recorded a few times. The chain combines TRBV20-1 with TRBJ2-4; a possible D gene is TRBD2 (6 bases). The CDR3 is made up of 14 amino acids. Germline values: CDR1 DFQATT, CDR2 SNEGSKA (reference sequence). Trimming pared 5 bases from V and 0 bases from J, leaving 11 bases between. DNA for the CDR3: TGCAGTGCTGGGGCGGGACTAGCCAAAAACATTCAGTACTTC. It codes for CSAGAGLAKNIQYF.

This clonotype was counted a few times. The rearrangement uses TRBV6-1 and TRBJ2-3; weak D call: TRBD2 (6 bases). The germline gives CDR1 MNHNS, CDR2 SASEGT. This CDR3 spans 14 amino acids. V was pared by 8 bases and J by 3 bases, with 15 bases between. DNA for the CDR3: TGTGCCAGCGGGGTGGGAGGTCGGACAGATACGCAGTATTTT. This translates into CASGVGGRTDTQYF.

On this clonotype: At one end the junction does not follow the germline gene, possibly because of a read error. This sequence joins TRBV12-3 or TRBV12-4 and TRBJ2-6; no clear D. The CDR3 spans 11 residues. The CDR3 is CASSLGRSFAF. CDR3 bases: TGTGCCAGCAGTTTAGGACGGAGTTTCGCCTTC.

The chain couples TRBV6-2 or TRBV6-3 to TRBJ2-1, with 9 bases identical to TRBD2. V dropped 6 bases and J dropped 6; count of bases not matched to a gene: 3. Germline CDR1 reads MNHEY; CDR2 reads SVGEGT. The CDR3 contains 13 residues. CDR3 DNA: TGTGCCAGCAGGAAGACTAGCGGCAATGAGCAGTTCTTC. As protein: CASRKTSGNEQFF.

In this sample, this clonotype turned up a few times. This clone may be a read error of a much larger clone one base away. The rearrangement joins TRBV7-2 to TRBJ2-5, with D uncertain. With 2 bases removed from V and 11 bases from J, the gap between germline ends came to 9 bases. The CDR3 length is 11 residues. CDR1 SGHTA and CDR2 FQGNSA come from the germline V gene. The CDR3 region is CASSLKYGQYF. The CDR3, as DNA: TGTGCCAGCAGCTTAAAGTACGGGCAGTACTTC.

This clonotype was detected only a few times. The chain couples TRBV7-8 to TRBJ2-7, with 10 bases identical to TRBD2. Germline V CDR1 and CDR2: SGHVS, FQNEAQ. With V trimmed by 4 bases and J by 3 bases, 3 bases remained unmatched. The CDR3 contains 14 residues. CDR3 nucleotides: TGTGCCAGCAGCTGGACTAGCGGAGACTACGAGCAGTACTTC. As protein: CASSWTSGDYEQYF.

The chain links TRBV6-2 or TRBV6-3 to TRBJ2-1; 8 nucleotides line up with TRBD2. The assigned J gene may be wrong: the sequence end matches TRBJ2-7 better. Germline loops: CDR1 MNHEY, CDR2 SVGEGT. This CDR3 region has 15 residues. CDR3 sequence (DNA): TGTGCCAGCAGTTACTCGTCCGGGACTAGCTACGAGCAGTACTTC. Translation gives CASSYSSGTSYEQYF.

This clonotype was seen only a few times. In DNA form, the CDR3 reads TGTGCCAGCAGCCAAGGACAGGGGGCTGAAGCTTTCTTT. Translation: CASSQGQGAEAFF. The chain combines TRBV3-1 with TRBJ1-1; 9 bases are shared with TRBD1. After removal of 1 base from V and 6 bases from J, the junction contained 0 bases not matched to a gene. Germline assignment: CDR1 LGHDT and CDR2 YNNKEL (reference sequence). The CDR3 length is 13 residues.

There are many counts of this clonotype. J is TRBJ1-4 and V is TRBV20-1; D not resolved. Trimming shortened V by 0 bases and J by 5 bases, and 10 bases separated the two germline ends. CDR3 length: 14 amino acids. Germline V lookup: CDR1 DFQATT, CDR2 SNEGSKA (reference sequence). CDR3 in DNA: TGCAGTGCTAGAGAGGACGCCATGAATGAAAAACTGTTTTTT. Translation gives CSAREDAMNEKLFF.

In this sample, this clonotype turned up a few times. The rearrangement links TRBV29-1 to TRBJ2-5; the D gene could be TRBD1 or TRBD2 (5 bases each). The V gene's germline CDR1 is SQVTM and CDR2 ANQGSEA. This CDR3 contains 12 residues. Trimming removed 4 bases from V and 2 bases from J, with 8 bases in between. CDR3 nucleotide sequence: TGCAGCGTTGTTGAGGGGCAAGAGACCCAGTACTTC. Translating gives CSVVEGQETQYF.

The sample holds a few counts of this clonotype. The CDR3 is CSYTDGVNEKLFF. The CDR3 DNA follows: TGCAGTTACACTGACGGTGTTAATGAAAAACTGTTTTTT. The rearrangement uses TRBV29-1 and TRBJ1-4; D not certain. Per germline, CDR1 SQVTM and CDR2 ANQGSEA. The CDR3 covers 13 residues.

This chain links TRBV18 with TRBJ2-5, with a possible D match to TRBD1 (6 bases). Between the trimmed V and J ends, which lost 2 bases and 6 bases, there was a span of 13 bases. The CDR3 runs to 14 residues. Germline loops: CDR1 KGHSH, CDR2 LQKENI. The CDR3 DNA reads as TGTGCCAGCTCACCATCATGGGGGCTGAAGACCCAGTACTTC. It codes for CASSPSWGLKTQYF.

The chain joins TRBV7-8 to TRBJ1-1, with 10 bases lining up with TRBD1. The junction had 8 bases not matched to a gene; V was cut back by 5 bases and J by 11 bases. The CDR3 spans 13 residues. Germline values: CDR1 SGHVS, CDR2 FQNEAQ. The CDR3 nucleotides are TGTGCCAGCAGCCGAAGGGACAGGGGCCGGGCTTTCTTT. Encoded protein: CASSRRDRGRAFF.

This clonotype has just a few counts. The rearrangement uses TRBV2 and TRBJ2-2; a possible D gene is TRBD1 (6 bases). The germline V and J ends were trimmed by 6 bases and 3 bases, with 11 bases remaining between them. CDR3 length: 14 amino acids. Germline CDR1 is SNHLY and CDR2 is FYNNEI. CDR3 nucleotide sequence: TGTGCCAGCAGCCCAGACAGGTACACCGGGGAGCTGTTTTTT. The encoded protein is CASSPDRYTGELFF.

This clonotype was seen a few times. This chain uses TRBV10-1 with TRBJ2-1; the match to TRBD1 covers 10 bases. V lost 2 bases, J lost 1 base, and 5 bases stayed unmatched. The CDR3 runs to 17 residues. The V gene's germline CDR1 is WNHNN and CDR2 SYGVQD (reference sequence). As DNA, the CDR3 is TGCGCCAGCAGTGAGGCCTGGGACAGGGGATCCTACAATGAGCAGTTCTTC. Translation gives CASSEAWDRGSYNEQFF.

This rearrangement joins TRBV9 to TRBJ2-5, with D unresolved. The closer fit of TRBJ2-7 to the DNA end suggests the J call may be wrong. The CDR3 has 15 residues. Per the germline V gene, CDR1 is SGDLS and CDR2 is YYNGEE. CDR3 in DNA: TGTGCCAGCAGCGTAGGTAGGGATTTTGCCTACGAGCAGTACTTC. This translates into CASSVGRDFAYEQYF.